These T cell receptor beta chains were read from a single sample in a study of blood T cell repertoires in COVID-19. Some clones are missing from TCRdb's copy, which holds only in-frame ones; the method was immunoSEQ multiplex PCR. The repertoire has approximately 150,000 clones, roughly 77% of them found once; the top ten carry about 11%. Material: peripheral blood. Receptors were obtained from a human donor in a cohort sampled during active COVID-19. Both conserved end residues are part of each CDR3. The order of the fields is D gene, V gene, J gene, clone size, CDR3 protein, CDR3 DNA. A D gene is named only where the DNA matches it firmly. For some rows the clone size is stated as once, few or many, or as a class when expanded; others skip it.

>NA|TRBV29-1|TRBJ1-1|NA
CSVGRTTEHEAFF
TGCAGCGTGGGTAGGACAACCGAACATGAAGCTTTCTTT
>TRBD2|TRBV13|TRBJ2-5|NA
CASSQRTSGGEETQYF
TGTGCCAGCAGCCAACGGACTAGCGGGGGAGAGGAGACCCAGTACTTC
>NA|TRBV7-2|TRBJ2-7|NA
CASSSSGYYEQYF
TGTGCCAGCAGCTCTTCAGGTTACTACGAGCAGTACTTC
>NA|TRBV5-4|TRBJ1-5|NA
CASSIRGYQPQHF
TGTGCCAGCAGTATACGGGGGTATCAGCCCCAGCATTTT
>NA|TRBV12-3/TRBV12-4|TRBJ1-2|few
CASHTGGKGGYTF
TGTGCCAGTCATACGGGGGGTAAAGGAGGCTACACCTTC
>NA|TRBV7-2|TRBJ2-3|NA
CASSLALSATQYF
TGTGCCAGCAGCTTAGCTCTGAGTGCTACGCAGTATTTT
>TRBD1|TRBV18|TRBJ1-1|NA
CASSPQTGGETEAFF
TGTGCCAGCTCACCGCAGACAGGGGGAGAAACTGAAGCTTTCTTT
>NA|TRBV25-1|TRBJ1-1|NA
CASSMGGDTEAFF
TGTGCCAGCAGTATGGGAGGGGACACTGAAGCTTTCTTT
>TRBD2|TRBV7-9|TRBJ2-1|NA
CASSLGTSESSYNEQFF
TGTGCCAGCAGCCTAGGGACTAGCGAGAGCTCCTACAATGAGCAGTTCTTC
>NA|TRBV4-3|TRBJ2-7|NA
CASSQNTGSSYEQYF
TGCGCCAGCAGCCAGAACACAGGAAGCTCCTACGAGCAGTACTTC
>TRBD1|TRBV7-2|TRBJ2-7|few
CASSPGTGSYEQYF
TGTGCCAGCAGCCCCGGGACAGGGAGTTACGAGCAGTACTTC
>NA|TRBV11-2|TRBJ1-3|NA
CASSLEGSLIGNTIYF
TGTGCCAGCAGCTTGGAGGGAAGCCTGATAGGAAACACCATATATTTT
>NA|TRBV4-1|TRBJ1-2|NA
CASSLDRGYYGYTF
TGCGCCAGCAGCCTCGACCGGGGGTACTATGGCTACACCTTC
>NA|TRBV30|TRBJ2-3|many
CAWSVSRASTDTQYF
TGTGCCTGGAGTGTAAGCAGGGCCAGCACAGATACGCAGTATTTT
>TRBD1|TRBV11-2|TRBJ1-6|NA
CASSSSTGGYNSPLHF
TGTGCCAGCAGCTCCTCGACAGGGGGATATAATTCACCCCTCCACTTT
>TRBD2|TRBV10-2|TRBJ2-5|few
CASRGTSGAQETQYF
TGCGCCAGCAGGGGGACTAGCGGGGCCCAAGAGACCCAGTACTTC
>NA|TRBV7-6|TRBJ1-3|NA
CASRARGGAGNTIYF
TGTGCCAGCAGAGCACGGGGAGGCGCTGGAAACACCATATATTTT
>TRBD1|TRBV30|TRBJ2-7|few
CAWSRPGQGSYEQYF
TGTGCCTGGAGTAGGCCGGGACAGGGTAGTTACGAGCAGTACTTC
>NA|TRBV5-1|TRBJ1-2|few
CASSLVTPSRQGGGYTF
TGCGCCAGCAGCTTGGTGACCCCATCCCGGCAGGGCGGTGGCTACACCTTC
>TRBD1|TRBV5-4|TRBJ1-2|few
CASSLGTGLMGYTF
TGTGCCAGCAGCTTGGGGACAGGGCTGATGGGCTACACCTTC
>NA|TRBV28|TRBJ2-3|NA
CASSSTREDTQYF
TGTGCCAGCAGTTCGACTAGAGAGGATACGCAGTATTTT
>TRBD2|TRBV4-1|TRBJ2-3|once
CASSQGLAGKEWTQYF
TGCGCCAGCAGCCAAGGACTAGCGGGAAAGGAGTGGACGCAGTATTTT
>TRBD2|TRBV6-2/TRBV6-3|TRBJ2-5|NA
CASSPGLTNPATQYF
TGTGCCAGCAGTCCGGGACTAACGAACCCGGCGACCCAGTACTTC
>NA|TRBV19|TRBJ1-1|NA
CASMARGMNTEAFF
TGTGCCAGTATGGCGAGAGGGATGAACACTGAAGCTTTCTTT
>NA|TRBV9|TRBJ1-1|NA
CASSVGSLRDSAFF
TGTGCCAGCAGCGTAGGGAGTCTGAGGGACTCAGCTTTCTTT
>NA|TRBV5-5|TRBJ1-3|NA
CASSLALSSGNTIYF
TGTGCCAGCAGCTTGGCCCTGTCCTCTGGAAACACCATATATTTT